This T cell receptor (beta chain) was sequenced in a study of blood T cell repertoires in COVID-19 (dated by TCRdb to 2020 to 2022). Background for the entire study: Collaborator samples came from the United States, Italy and Spain and covered acute and convalescent phases of COVID-19. The samples were drawn from the first 160 participants of the ongoing ImmuneRACE study and from 1,254 subjects provided by 6 global collaborators. HLA class I and class II types, where available, came from metadata supplied by the sample provider rather than from assay-based typing. The sample metadata nearly always contained a de-identified subject ID, COVID-19 status, age in years and sex. The material from the prospective study consisted of cDNA or gDNA derived from T cells, B-cell-depleted T cells, or PBMCs. The repertoires were released in a freely available public database intended as a resource for research on the immune response to SARS-CoV-2. The dataset comprised deeply sampled blood TCRbeta repertoires from subjects exposed to, actively infected with, or recovered from COVID-19. Results the study describes overall, beyond this receptor: The quantity of clinical and demographic metadata differed by source and by participant and was supplied without curation.

After removal of 5 bases from V and 2 bases from J, the junction retains 6 bases not matched to a gene. The CDR1 and CDR2 encoded by the germline V gene are SGHTA and FQGNSA. Reading from cysteine to phenylalanine, the CDR3 counts 14 amino acids. Solely the CDR3 DNA is kept, with 42 bases framed from the first base. Notes on this clone: No cognate antigen has been identified for it. No base quality information exists; no much larger clone differs at one position.

Samples from volunteer blood donors who had recovered from COVID-19 were contributed by a second Seattle source. Collaborating institutions collected whole blood in K2EDTA tubes following their own protocols. Collaborator samples were shipped for TCRbeta analysis as frozen whole blood, isolated PBMCs, or DNA extracted from either sample type. TCRbeta CDR3 regions were amplified from genomic DNA by means of the immunoSEQ Assay, a bias-controlled multiplex PCR. As for the original processing: Within the assay, amplification of reference gene primers was used to estimate how many nucleated cells each sample contained. To quantify the absolute abundance of each unique TCRbeta CDR3 rearrangement, sequence reads were collapsed and filtered. For each sample, productive Simpson clonality was calculated by taking the square root of Simpson's diversity index across productive rearrangements. As stored in TCRdb, this immuneACCESS dataset retains in-frame rearrangements with V and J assigned. A fraction of the clones does not appear; measured against another copy, unresolved V genes explain less than half of the discrepancy, and the remainder lacks a known reason. The V and J calls and clone size were taken over from that table, and D and trimming were inferred from the DNA. Across this sample there are around 250,000 clones, with more than 75% seen only once. The ten largest clones capture under 2% of the sample.

The specimen sequenced was peripheral blood. Recombination linked TRBV7-2 to TRBJ2-7; a stretch of 7 junction bases matches TRBD2. This receptor was identified in an older woman who had recovered from COVID-19. The DNA sequence follows: TGTGCCAGCAGCGGGAGGGGAAGGACCTACGAGCAGTACTTC. It codes for CASSGRGRTYEQYF.